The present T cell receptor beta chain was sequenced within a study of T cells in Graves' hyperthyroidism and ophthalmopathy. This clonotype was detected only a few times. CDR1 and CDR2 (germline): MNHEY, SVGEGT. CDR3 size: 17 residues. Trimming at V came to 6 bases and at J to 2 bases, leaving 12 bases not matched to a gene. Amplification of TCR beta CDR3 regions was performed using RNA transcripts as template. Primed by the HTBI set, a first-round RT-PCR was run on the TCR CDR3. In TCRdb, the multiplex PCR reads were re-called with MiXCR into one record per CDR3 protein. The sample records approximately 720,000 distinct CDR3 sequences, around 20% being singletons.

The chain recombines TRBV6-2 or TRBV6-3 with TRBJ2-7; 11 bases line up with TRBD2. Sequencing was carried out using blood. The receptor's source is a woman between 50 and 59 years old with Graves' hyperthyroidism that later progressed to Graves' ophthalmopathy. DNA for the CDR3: TGTGCCAGCAGGGGAATAGCGGGGGGGCGGCTCCCCTACGAGCAGTACTTC. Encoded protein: CASRGIAGGRLPYEQYF.